The entry that follows covers one T cell receptor beta chain sequence. This clone showed up just a few times. Its antigen remains unidentified. No qualities accompany the bases; no much larger clone lies one base away. These data come from a study of cytomegalovirus exposure and HLA in healthy donors (dated by TCRdb to about 2017). Regarding the study in general: According to an earlier analysis of a few hundred of the donors, about 179 million T cells yielded 117 million unique TCR beta sequences and 276 Gb of sequence data. The later analysis used no new phenotypic data to find candidate immune exposures, relying instead on TCR beta sequences and their occurrence across donors. In an earlier analysis of 500 to 650 of the donors, high-throughput TCR beta sequencing was used to judge whether each TCR beta V gene segment behaved as functional or pseudogenic. The study profiled the T cell repertoires of fewer than 850 subjects by immunosequencing and related them to cytomegalovirus serostatus. A later genetic analysis used genome-wide SNP genotypes for about 55% of the 666 donors, treating that subset as a discovery cohort. Donor age, sex, ethnicity and CMV serostatus were compiled alongside the repertoire data. The number of typed donors differed by locus: about 629-640 for A, B, C, DRB1 and DQB1; 522 for DQA1; approximately 600 for DPA1; and about 450 for DPB1. A separate validation cohort of roughly 130 different subjects was used in addition to the 666-subject first cohort. All discovery cohort repertoires had been generated using a single sequencing platform. A later analysis re-analyzed previously published TCR beta repertoires from 666 donors and added high-resolution HLA genotyping to study TCR occurrence patterns. To predict cytomegalovirus infection status, the study brought together high-throughput TCR immunosequencing, statistical association of individual TCRs with disease status, and machine learning. Both class I and class II loci were covered by HLA typing, at four-digit resolution. The aim of the study was to test whether cataloging public T cell receptors could identify signatures of past pathogen exposure. About 5 DR-DQ haplotypes were handled as single units for association and clustering, since linkage in the cohort was strong. An early release that covered 640 HLA-typed donors contained about 290 gigabases of sequencing data and tens of millions of unique TCR sequences. Among roughly 400 genotyped donors of the cohort, an average of approximately 220,000 unique TCR beta nucleotide sequences was sequenced per donor, of which about 20% were non-productive. Among the roughly 400 genotyped donors, around 81% belonged to the genetic ancestry cluster associated with self-reported Caucasian donors. What the work shows at the level of the full study, not this receptor alone: Because the 87-base-pair reads could not distinguish some IMGT-functional V segments, including TRBV6-2 and TRBV6-3, those segments were excluded. In this cohort, only TCR beta chains were sequenced, and detectable features were limited by the absence of alpha or paired-chain data. Compared with equally common non-associated chains, HLA-associated TCR beta chains in a later analysis were more clonally expanded and had lower generation probabilities. Strong co-occurrence of HLA alleles, especially DR and DQ, made assigning TCR associations to individual alleles difficult. In a later analysis, the rate of TCR association differed among HLA loci, with DRB1 alleles having the most associated TCRs and HLA-C alleles having the fewest. In both the original and validation cohorts, the classifier was reported to diagnose cytomegalovirus status with high specificity and sensitivity. Presence/absence analyses assumed roughly uniform sequencing depth across donors, an assumption that may not hold. Because HLA typing was missing for some donors at each locus, association tests included only the typed subset. In vitro tests confirmed that a few of the cytomegalovirus-associated TCR beta chains recognize cytomegalovirus antigens. An earlier analysis of around 500 of the donors showed that most TCR beta V segments appeared in productive rearrangements either about 90% or about 30% of the time, which broadly matched IMGT annotations. Specific HLA alleles were associated with 15,000 to 20,000 TCR beta sequences at a false discovery rate of 0.05 in a later analysis. For the cohort, immune exposure information was limited to CMV serostatus. In a later analysis, several top co-occurrence clusters were reported to appear linked to parvovirus B19, influenza, CMV and Epstein-Barr virus. The study gave a list of 150 to 200 TCR beta chains associated with cytomegalovirus. Correlated functional status among segregating V segments might reflect linkage disequilibrium, but an unknown experimental factor could not be ruled out. Compared with the approximately 720-donor mean, donors in an Asian-associated ancestry cluster had fewer N-insertions in productive TCRs, according to a later genetic analysis. According to a later analysis, most CMV-associated TCR beta chains appeared to be HLA-restricted, and the HLA associations seemed to be driven largely by CMV exposure. Because counts were too low, around 17 rarely observed V segments, including chromosome 9 orphons, were left out of the earlier analysis of 500 to 650 of the donors. According to the authors, the approach could potentially be generalized to other disease states and immunological phenotypes. A later genetic analysis associated a missense DCLRE1C variant with V-gene and J-gene trimming of TCR beta chains, and an independent cohort replicated the association. The sequencing pipeline was judged likely to have produced a cluster of highly shared sequence variants as a technical artifact. Across donors, most TCR sequences were observed very rarely, whereas some public TCRs were present in many individuals. A further reported finding was that TCR beta sequences accurately predicted the HLA-A and HLA-B alleles for most subjects in the first cohort.

The library was obtained by the immunoSEQ multiplex PCR assay. The multiplex PCR relied on a mix of 60 forward primers for TCR Vbeta segments and 13 reverse primers for TCR Jbeta segments. A multiplex PCR assay on genomic DNA amplified the CDR3 region of rearranged TCR beta genes. Amplified TCR beta libraries were sequenced as 87-base-pair reads on the Illumina HiSeq System. On the study's bioinformatics: In a later analysis, 80 million or so unique TCR beta chains were counted across the approximately 670 repertoires, and around 10 million of these chains were shared by at least two donors. Raw reads were error-corrected and collapsed into unique sequences with a nearest-neighbor algorithm that merged closely related sequences to remove PCR and sequencing errors. To assign V, D and J gene segments, CDR3 sequences were aligned to IMGT reference sequences. Each retained sequence needed at least a six-nucleotide match to both a V gene segment and a J gene segment. Rearrangements were called productive when the CDR3 lacked stop codons and stayed in frame with V and J; all others were non-productive. Following IMGT convention, CDR3 was defined as the stretch from the second conserved V-encoded cysteine up to the conserved J-encoded phenylalanine. Sequences without an unambiguous match to a single V gene segment were excluded from the earlier analysis of a few hundred of the donors. In an earlier analysis of several hundred of the donors, V segments were called functional above 56.7% productive rearrangements and were called segregating when the between-donor standard deviation exceeded 5%. To diagnose cytomegalovirus status from the catalog of TCR beta chain sequences, a statistical classification framework was built. A later analysis assigned V and J genes by comparing TCR nucleotide sequences with IMGT/GENE-DB human TR gene sequences. In a later analysis, CDR3 sequences and most-parsimonious VDJ recombination scenarios were assigned using the TCRdist pipeline. A later analysis defined each TCR beta chain by its CDR3 amino acid sequence plus V-gene family, and excluded reads lacking a unique V-gene family. As a way to deal with suspected cross-contamination and a sequencing artifact, a later analysis dropped 450 to 600 nucleotide sequences that were highly shared and had low generation probability. A later analysis calculated a clonal expansion index for each public chain from normalized within-repertoire ranks of inferred template counts. Generation probabilities in a later analysis came from a VDJ recombination model fitted to out-of-frame rearrangements, and those results were checked against IGoR. In a later analysis, hypergeometric tests were used to score TCR-TCR, TCR-HLA and TCR-CMV co-occurrence, with a repertoire-size bias correction applied to TCR pairs. False discovery rates were estimated in a later analysis by permuting HLA or CMV assignments 20 times. In a later analysis, co-occurring TCRs were grouped using DBSCAN, with TCRdist sequence similarity added in when clustering inside HLA-allele-positive subsets. Repertoires with fewer than 30,000 or more than 120,000 public chains were left out of co-occurrence clustering, as were a handful of repertoires with anomalous nucleotide sharing. TCRdb stores this immuneACCESS table with in-frame sequences only. Part of the clones is absent; in the studies checked, under half of the shortfall reflects unresolved V genes, and no reason is known for the rest. V and J calls and clone size come straight from that table; D and trimming were deduced from the DNA. The sample table lists approximately 72,000 clones, 60% to 85% of them with a count of one. 5.5% of the sample belongs to the ten largest clones.

In total, approximately 700 healthy bone marrow donors made up the cohort. All cohort members were sampled while nominally healthy, although unrecorded immune exposures were likely present. The donor tested CMV seropositive, placing the donor among the roughly 270 seropositive members of the cohort. Every donor gave a peripheral blood sample, and the peripheral blood mononuclear cells from that sample were used for TCR beta sequencing. Genomic DNA extraction from the blood cell samples was performed with the Qiagen DNeasy Blood Extraction Kit. The germline V gene encodes CDR1 SQVTM and CDR2 ANQGSEA. Germline trimming: 7 bases from V, 2 bases from J; junction bases outside gene matches: 10. The CDR3 has 14 amino acids, counting the end cysteine and phenylalanine. The read is trimmed to its CDR3 DNA, 42 bases read in frame from base 1.

Sequencing was carried out using PBMCs. The receptor's source is a male donor in good health and CMV-seropositive. This chain joins TRBV29-1 to TRBJ1-2, with 7 bases in between that match TRBD1. DNA sequence: TGCAGCGCGGGCGGGGACAGCCAAAACTATGGCTACACCTTC. This is translated as CSAGGDSQNYGYTF.